This entry lists 5 T cell receptor beta chains sequenced from one sample in a study of OX40 agonist ivuxolimab in advanced cancers. The method was immunoSEQ multiplex PCR; TCRdb's version includes in-frame clones alone and lacks a portion of them. The table has 90,000 to 100,000 clones, about 80% seen once. Specimen: CD4+ or CD8+ T cells sorted from blood, collected in a trial of the OX40 agonist ivuxolimab. Receptors originate from an adult with an advanced solid tumor such as melanoma, head and neck, liver or kidney cancer.

This chain connects TRBV5-1 to TRBJ2-2; D not resolved. Germline loops: CDR1 SGHRS, CDR2 YFSETQ. V shed 5 bases and J shed 5 bases, with 16 bases lying between them. This CDR3 spans 15 amino acids. The CDR3 here is CASSQLIYGTGELFF. As DNA, the CDR3 is TGCGCCAGCAGTCAGCTCATATATGGTACCGGGGAGCTGTTTTTT.

The CDR3 protein is CASRPIWTGNYEQYF. The CDR3 DNA follows: TGTGCCAGCAGGCCCATCTGGACAGGGAACTACGAGCAGTACTTC. The chain has TRBV7-9 and TRBJ2-7, with TRBD1 matching 8 bases. Unmatched junction bases numbered 10, after V lost 6 bases and J lost 3 bases. The length of the CDR3 is 15 residues. Per the germline V gene, CDR1 is SEHNR and CDR2 is FQNEAQ (reference sequence).

Only one count was recorded for this clone. The V gene is TRBV7-2, the J gene TRBJ2-2; 7 nucleotides agree with TRBD1. The junction had 9 bases not matched to a gene; V was cut back by 5 bases and J by 3 bases. This CDR3 has 16 amino acids. Germline assignment: CDR1 SGHTA and CDR2 FQGNSA. The CDR3 region has the DNA TGTGCCAGCAGCCCATACAGACAGGGAGACACCGGGGAGCTGTTTTTT. It translates to CASSPYRQGDTGELFF.

CDR3 coding DNA: TGCGCCAGCAGCTTCTGGGACAGGGGCTACACAGATACGCAGTATTTT. Protein: CASSFWDRGYTDTQYF. The chain carries TRBV5-1 and TRBJ2-3; 10 positions agree with TRBD1. The CDR3 totals 16 residues. Germline lookup yields CDR1 SGHRS and CDR2 YFSETQ. V shed 2 bases, J shed 2 bases, and the junction held 5 bases outside the gene matches.

J is TRBJ1-5 and V is TRBV7-2; tentatively, D is TRBD1 (5 bases). The CDR3 has 16 amino acids. V shed 5 bases and J shed 0 bases, with 14 bases lying between them. Germline loops: CDR1 SGHTA, CDR2 FQGNSA. The CDR3 is CASSPGQMISNQPQHF. CDR3 coding DNA: TGTGCCAGCAGCCCAGGACAAATGATTAGCAATCAGCCCCAGCATTTT. The complete variable domain, with remaining parts taken from reference TRBV7-2 and TRBJ1-5, reads GAGVSQSPSNKVTEKGKDVELRCDPISGHTALYWYRQSLGQGLEFLIYFQGNSAPDKSGLPSDRFSAERTGGSVSTLTIQRTQQEDSAVYLCASSPGQMISNQPQHFGDGTRLSIL.